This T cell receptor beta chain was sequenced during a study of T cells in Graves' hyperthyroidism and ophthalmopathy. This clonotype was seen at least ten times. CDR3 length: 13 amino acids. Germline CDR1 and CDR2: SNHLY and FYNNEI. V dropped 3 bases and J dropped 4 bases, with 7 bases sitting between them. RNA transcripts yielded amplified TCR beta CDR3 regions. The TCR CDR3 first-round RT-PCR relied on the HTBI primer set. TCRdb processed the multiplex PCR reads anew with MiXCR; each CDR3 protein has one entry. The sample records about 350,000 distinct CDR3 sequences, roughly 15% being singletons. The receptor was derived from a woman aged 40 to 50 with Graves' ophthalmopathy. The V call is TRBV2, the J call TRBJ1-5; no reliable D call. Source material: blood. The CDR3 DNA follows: TGTGCCAGCAGTGATGGTGGTAATCAGCCCCAGCATTTT. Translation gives CASSDGGNQPQHF.